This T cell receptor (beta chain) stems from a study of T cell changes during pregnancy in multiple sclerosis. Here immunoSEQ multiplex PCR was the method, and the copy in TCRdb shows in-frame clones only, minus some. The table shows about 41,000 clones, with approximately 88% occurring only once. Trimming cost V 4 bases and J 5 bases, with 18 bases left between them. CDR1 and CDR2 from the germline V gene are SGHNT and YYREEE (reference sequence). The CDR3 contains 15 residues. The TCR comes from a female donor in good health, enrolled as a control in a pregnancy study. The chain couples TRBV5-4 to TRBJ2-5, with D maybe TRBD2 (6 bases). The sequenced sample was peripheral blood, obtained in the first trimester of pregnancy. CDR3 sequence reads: CASSLIGGMVETQYF. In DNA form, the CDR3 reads TGTGCCAGCAGCCTCATTGGCGGGATGGTGGAGACCCAGTACTTC. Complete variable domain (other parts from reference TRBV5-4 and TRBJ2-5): ETGVTQSPTHLIKTRGQQVTLRCSSQSGHNTVSWYQQALGQGPQFIFQYYREEENGRGNFPPRFSGLQFPNYSSELNVNALELDDSALYLCASSLIGGMVETQYFGPGTRLLVL.